This is a list of T cell receptor beta chains from one sample in a study of OX40 agonist ivuxolimab in advanced cancers. Data came from immunoSEQ multiplex PCR; TCRdb stores just in-frame clones and leaves some out. The sample yields about 63,000 clones, 80% to 90% seen once. This sample comprised CD4+ or CD8+ T cells sorted from blood, obtained in a trial of the OX40 agonist ivuxolimab. The receptors derive from an adult with an advanced solid tumor such as melanoma, head and neck, liver or kidney cancer. The CDR3 runs from the conserved cysteine through the conserved F or W. D genes are given only for firm matches. Expanded clones get a size class; other rows say once, few or many, or leave the size out.

V gene	J gene	D gene	clone size	CDR3 DNA	CDR3 protein
TRBV5-1	TRBJ2-2	.	.	TGCGCCAGCAGCCGCGCCATGAACACCGGGGAGCTGTTTTTT	CASSRAMNTGELFF
TRBV25-1	TRBJ2-7	.	.	TGTGCCAGCAGTGAAGTCGGGGCGAGGTACGAGCAGTACTTC	CASSEVGARYEQYF
TRBV29-1	TRBJ2-3	TRBD2	.	TGCAGCGTTGAAGTTAATAGCGGGGGTAAATTCACAGATACGCAGTATTTT	CSVEVNSGGKFTDTQYF
TRBV13	TRBJ1-2	TRBD1	.	TGTGCCAGCAGCTTATTCGGACAGGGCTATGGCTACACCTTC	CASSLFGQGYGYTF
TRBV5-5	TRBJ2-1	.	.	TGTGCCAGCAGCCTCCCTTTGGGGGCGGGCAATGAGCAGTTCTTC	CASSLPLGAGNEQFF
TRBV9	TRBJ2-2	.	.	TGTGCCAGCAGCGTGTTTGGGGAACCAAACACCGGGGAGCTGTTTTTT	CASSVFGEPNTGELFF
TRBV29-1	TRBJ2-4	TRBD1	.	TGCAGCGTGGAAACAGGGGTAGCCAAAAACATTCAGTACTTC	CSVETGVAKNIQYF
TRBV5-3	TRBJ2-4	TRBD2	.	TGTGCCAGAAGCTTCCTTCGGGAGGTCAAAAACATTCAGTACTTC	CARSFLREVKNIQYF
TRBV14	TRBJ2-2	.	.	TGTGCCAGCAGCCAAGGGCCGGGGATGGGCACCGGGGAGCTGTTTTTT	CASSQGPGMGTGELFF
TRBV5-1	TRBJ2-7	.	.	TGCGCCAGCAGCTTAGAGGGGCTCATTTCGGGCGAGCAGTACTTC	CASSLEGLISGEQYF
TRBV15	TRBJ2-7	.	.	TGTGCCACCAGCACAACAACTACCCCCTACGAGCAGTACTTC	CATSTTTTPYEQYF
TRBV27	TRBJ2-7	.	.	TGTGCCAGCAGTCTACAGAGGCCCTACGAGCAGTACTTC	CASSLQRPYEQYF
TRBV6-6	TRBJ2-5	.	few	TGTGCCAGCAGTTTCGGGGAGACCCAGTACTTC	CASSFGETQYF
TRBV10-2	TRBJ2-1	.	.	TGCGCCAGCAGTTCCCCCAGGGATTCCTACAATGAGCAGTTCTTC	CASSSPRDSYNEQFF
TRBV19	TRBJ2-1	TRBD1	.	TGTGCCAGTAGTATAGGTGACAGGGGGCGGAATGAGCAGTTCTTC	CASSIGDRGRNEQFF
TRBV5-5	TRBJ2-7	.	.	TGTGCCAGCAGCTTGGTCCCGATTGACGTTGAGATGAACGAGCAGTACTTC	CASSLVPIDVEMNEQYF
TRBV19	TRBJ1-5	.	many	TGTGCCAGTAGTATATCCGGTTCCTCCTATCAGCCCCAGCATTTT	CASSISGSSYQPQHF
TRBV5-1	TRBJ2-2	.	.	TGCGCCAGTAGACAGGTGGGAGCCGGGGAGCTGTTTTTT	CASRQVGAGELFF
TRBV10-2	TRBJ2-7	TRBD2	.	TGCGCCACCTTGGCGGGAGCCTACGAGCAGTACTTC	CATLAGAYEQYF
TRBV7-2	TRBJ2-2	TRBD1	.	TGTGCCAGCAGCTTAACAATGGACAGGGCGGGCGCCGGGGAGCTGTTTTTT	CASSLTMDRAGAGELFF
TRBV27	TRBJ2-1	.	.	TGTGCCAGCAGTTTATTGGACTCCTACAATGAGCAGTTCTTC	CASSLLDSYNEQFF
TRBV9	TRBJ1-4	TRBD1	.	TGTGCCAGCAGCATGGCAGGGGGTATGAATGAAAAACTGTTTTTT	CASSMAGGMNEKLFF
TRBV9	TRBJ2-3	.	.	TGTGCCAGCAGCGTAACAGAAACAGATACGCAGTATTTT	CASSVTETDTQYF
TRBV5-5	TRBJ2-6	.	.	TGTGCCAGCAGCCCCCCGGCCAACGTCCTGACTTTC	CASSPPANVLTF
TRBV15	TRBJ2-7	TRBD1	.	TGTGCCACCAGCAGAGACAGGGGGTTTCTTAACAACGAGCAGTACTTC	CATSRDRGFLNNEQYF
TRBV7-9	TRBJ2-2	.	.	TGTGCCAGCAGCCCGACGGTGAACACCGGGGAGCTGTTTTTT	CASSPTVNTGELFF
TRBV10-2	TRBJ1-2	.	.	TGCGCCAGCAGTGAGTTCGTGGCAGCCCCTCATGGCTACACCTTC	CASSEFVAAPHGYTF
TRBV7-3	TRBJ2-1	TRBD2	.	TGTGCCAGCAGCTTGATGACTAGCGGGGTAGATGAGCAGTTCTTC	CASSLMTSGVDEQFF
TRBV19	TRBJ2-1	TRBD2	once	TGTGCCAGTAGTTTTTCCAGCGGGGACTACAATGAGCAGTTCTTC	CASSFSSGDYNEQFF
TRBV7-3	TRBJ2-1	.	.	TGTGCCAGCAGCCCCTCGTCTCATGGCTACAATGAGCAGTTCTTC	CASSPSSHGYNEQFF
TRBV7-9	TRBJ2-3	TRBD2	few	TGTGCCAGCAGCTTGGGGCCGACTAGCGGGAGGGCCTTGAGGGGTACGCAGTATTTT	CASSLGPTSGRALRGTQYF
TRBV5-1	TRBJ2-2	.	.	TGCGCCAGCAGCAACAGGGAGGGGGACACCGGGGAGCTGTTTTTT	CASSNREGDTGELFF
TRBV5-1	TRBJ2-5	.	.	TGCGCCAGCACACACGGGGAGACCCAGTACTTC	CASTHGETQYF
TRBV30	TRBJ2-7	.	few	TGTGCCTGGAGTCCTCTCGGAAGCTACGAGCAGTACTTC	CAWSPLGSYEQYF
TRBV11-2	TRBJ1-1	.	.	TGTGCCAGCAGCTTAGATCTAGGGCAGAACACTGAAGCTTTCTTT	CASSLDLGQNTEAFF
TRBV10-2	TRBJ2-3	.	.	TGCGCCAGCACTACCCTGGGGCCACACACAGATACGCAGTATTTT	CASTTLGPHTDTQYF
TRBV10-3	TRBJ2-7	.	few	TGTGCCATCAGTGACCCTAGGTGGGGGGCTGACTTGGGACTTACCTACGAGCAGTACTTC	CAISDPRWGADLGLTYEQYF
TRBV7-9	TRBJ2-5	.	.	TGTGCCAGCAGCTTAGTAGAGTCCCGAGAGACCCAGTACTTC	CASSLVESRETQYF
TRBV5-5	TRBJ2-3	.	.	TGTGCCAGCAGCACCAAAGATACGCAGTATTTT	CASSTKDTQYF
TRBV4-1	TRBJ2-2	.	.	TGCGCCAGCAGCCAAGACAGGGTGGACGGGGAGCTGTTTTTT	CASSQDRVDGELFF
TRBV4-1	TRBJ1-1	.	.	TGCGCCAGCAGTCCTCAGAGTGGGAACACTGAAGCTTTCTTT	CASSPQSGNTEAFF
TRBV19	TRBJ1-1	TRBD1	.	TGTGCCAGTAGTTACCACAGGGGAGGGACTGAAGCTTTCTTT	CASSYHRGGTEAFF
TRBV27	TRBJ2-1	.	.	TGTGCCAGCAGTTTAATCTCCCCTCAGGGGGGTGAGCAGTTCTTC	CASSLISPQGGEQFF
TRBV12-5	TRBJ2-5	TRBD2	.	TGTGCTAGTGGTTTGGTCGGGACTAGCATGAAGTTGGAGACCCAGTACTTC	CASGLVGTSMKLETQYF
TRBV19	TRBJ1-5	.	.	TGTGCCAGTAGTGCCGGGACTGATTATCAGCCCCAGCATTTT	CASSAGTDYQPQHF
TRBV27	TRBJ1-2	.	few	TGTGCCAGCACCACGAGGGGACAAATTCCCTATGGCTACACCTTC	CASTTRGQIPYGYTF
TRBV6-4	TRBJ2-1	TRBD2	.	TGTGCCAGCAGCCTCAGCGGGGGGCTTAACAATGAGCAGTTCTTC	CASSLSGGLNNEQFF
TRBV7-3	TRBJ2-1	TRBD2	.	TGTGCCAGCAGCTTTGGGACTAGCGGGAGCAATGAGCAGTTCTTC	CASSFGTSGSNEQFF
TRBV6-1	TRBJ1-1	.	.	TGTGCCAGCAGTGAATTTACAGGGATGAACACTGAAGCTTTCTTT	CASSEFTGMNTEAFF
TRBV4-1	TRBJ2-2	TRBD1	.	TGCGCCAGCAGCCAAGATCAAAAGGGACAGGGGCGTACCGGGGAGCTGTTTTTT	CASSQDQKGQGRTGELFF
TRBV7-8	TRBJ2-1	.	.	TGTGCCAGCAGCAAACAGGGGAGGATCAGCGATGAGCAGTTCTTC	CASSKQGRISDEQFF